Presented here are 25 T cell receptor beta chains from one specimen sequenced in a study of control samples from healthy donors and cancer patients. Profiled with immunoSEQ multiplex PCR; TCRdb holds only in-frame clones, not every one. This sample has around 99,000 clones, with 75% to 90% found just once. Sequencing was performed on blood. The receptors derive from a woman aged 50 to 65 in good health.

The sample holds a few counts of this clone. The rearrangement uses TRBV24-1 and TRBJ2-5; tentative D call: TRBD2 (6 bases). CDR1 and CDR2 (germline): KGHDR, SFDVKD. This CDR3 region has 17 residues. Trimming shortened V by 0 bases and J by 1 base, and 14 bases separated the two germline ends. CDR3 amino acids: CATSDLGRTASQETQYF. CDR3 nucleotides: TGTGCCACCAGTGATTTGGGGAGGACGGCCTCCCAAGAGACCCAGTACTTC.

The J gene is TRBJ2-1, the V gene TRBV4-1; D is uncertain. The germline V gene has CDR1 MGHRA and CDR2 YSYEKL. The CDR3 totals 10 residues. Trimming shortened V by 8 bases and J by 6 bases, and 5 bases separated the two germline ends. DNA of the CDR3: TGCGCCAGCGCCGGCAATGAGCAGTTCTTC. Its translation is CASAGNEQFF.

V is TRBV7-8 and J is TRBJ2-1; D not resolved. Germline V gives CDR1 SGHVS, CDR2 FQNEAQ. The CDR3 is made up of 9 amino acids. V was cut by 4 bases and J by 14 bases, with 6 bases left in between. In DNA form, the CDR3 reads TGTGCCAGCAGCTCCGCGAAGTTCTTC. This gives the protein CASSSAKFF.

The rearrangement uses TRBV30 and TRBJ2-2; 9 bases fit TRBD2. This CDR3 spans 15 amino acids. V lost 0 bases, J lost 3 bases, and 2 bases stayed unmatched. CDR1 and CDR2 (germline): GTSNPN, SVGIG (reference sequence). The CDR3 spells CAWSVLAGYTGELFF. The CDR3, as DNA: TGTGCCTGGAGTGTGCTAGCGGGGTACACCGGGGAGCTGTTTTTT.

This chain links TRBV7-9 with TRBJ2-7, with 14 bases that match TRBD2. The V gene end was trimmed by 6 bases and the J gene end by 7 bases; junction bases not matched to a gene: 5. This CDR3 comprises 14 residues. CDR1 and CDR2 from the germline V gene are SEHNR and FQNEAQ (reference sequence). In nucleotides, the CDR3 is TGTGCCAGCAGTACGGGACTAGCGGGGGAAGAGCAGTACTTC. Its translation is CASSTGLAGEEQYF. Based on the CDR3 plus reference TRBV7-9 and TRBJ2-7, the full variable domain is DTGVSQNPRHKITKRGQNVTFRCDPISEHNRLYWYRQTLGQGPEFLTYFQNEAQLEKSRLLSDRFSAERPKGSFSTLEIQRTEQGDSAMYLCASSTGLAGEEQYFGPGTRLTVT.

The V call is TRBV2, the J call TRBJ2-4; the D gene could be TRBD1 or TRBD2 (6 bases each). The CDR3 loop spans 15 amino acids. CDR1 and CDR2 (germline): SNHLY, FYNNEI. The V end was cut by 6 bases, the J end by 8 bases, with 20 bases between. The DNA for the CDR3 is TGTGCCAGCAGAAGATACAGCTTGGAGGGGGACATTCAGTACTTC. This translates into CASRRYSLEGDIQYF. Looking up the rest from reference TRBV2 and TRBJ2-4 gives the full variable domain: EPEVTQTPSHQVTQMGQEVILRCVPISNHLYFYWYRQILGQKVEFLVSFYNNEISEKSEIFDDQFSVERPDGSNFTLKIRSTKLEDSAMYFCASRRYSLEGDIQYFGAGTRLSVL.

V usage is TRBV15 and J usage is TRBJ1-3; TRBD1 is a possible D gene (5 bases). CDR1 and CDR2 (germline): LNHNV, YYDKDF (reference sequence). V lost 1 base and J 5 bases, leaving 12 bases between the germline ends. The CDR3 totals 15 residues. CDR3 sequence (DNA): TGTGCCACCAGCAGAGCACCACAGGAGAGAAACACCATATATTTT. Translated, it gives CATSRAPQERNTIYF.

This chain links TRBV7-2 with TRBJ1-4; possibly TRBD1 for D (5 bases). The ends were cut back, 1 base at V and 5 bases at J, with 11 bases in the middle. The CDR3 contains 15 residues. CDR1 and CDR2 from the germline V gene are SGHTA and FQGNSA. The CDR3 loop is CASSLVYGANEKLFF. In DNA form, the CDR3 reads TGTGCCAGCAGCTTAGTGTATGGGGCGAATGAAAAACTGTTTTTT.

This clone showed up just once. This chain joins TRBV4-3 and TRBJ1-2; D remains ambiguous. The germline V gene has CDR1 LGHNA and CDR2 YSLEER. This CDR3 contains 14 residues. The V and J ends lost 0 bases and 3 bases respectively, with 8 bases between them. CDR3 DNA sequence: TGCGCCAGCAGCCAAGATCGGGGATACTATGGCTACACCTTC. Protein: CASSQDRGYYGYTF.

CDR3 sequence: CASSAEGTGGLMVYEQYF. As DNA, the CDR3 is TGTGCCAGCAGCGCTGAAGGGACAGGGGGCCTCATGGTATACGAGCAGTACTTC. The chain joins TRBV9 to TRBJ2-7, with 12 bases aligning to TRBD1. The CDR3 runs to 18 residues. Trimming removed 3 bases from V and 4 bases from J; junction bases left unmatched: 14. The germline CDR1 and CDR2 sequences are SGDLS and YYNGEE.

Here the CDR3 reads CASSQWTGDYEQYV. CDR3 nucleotides: TGCGCCAGCAGCCAATGGACAGGGGACTACGAGCAGTACGTC. The chain carries TRBV4-3 and TRBJ2-7, with TRBD1 matching 9 bases. The germline V gene has CDR1 LGHNA and CDR2 YSLEER. V lost 2 bases to trimming and J lost 3 bases; unmatched junction nucleotides: 2. The CDR3 runs 14 residues.

This rearrangement joins TRBV27 to TRBJ1-3; D remains ambiguous. The germline CDR1 and CDR2 sequences are MNHEY and SMNVEV (reference sequence). V was pared by 4 bases and J by 3 bases, with 13 bases between. The CDR3 covers 15 residues. As DNA, the CDR3 is TGTGCCAGCAGTTCAATAGGTGTCGGTGGAAACACCATATATTTT. This sequence encodes CASSSIGVGGNTIYF.

The V gene is TRBV6-2 or TRBV6-3, the J gene TRBJ1-2; TRBD1 is a possible D gene (5 bases). The germline gives CDR1 MNHEY, CDR2 SVGEGT. This CDR3 is 15 amino acids long. V was pared by 6 bases and J by 2 bases, with 16 bases between. The CDR3 spells CASSDPVRGNYGYTF. Written as DNA, the CDR3 is TGTGCCAGCAGCGATCCGGTAAGGGGAAACTATGGCTACACCTTC.

The rearrangement uses TRBV5-1 and TRBJ2-1; 7 bases are shared with TRBD2. Germline CDR1 SGHRS, CDR2 YFSETQ. V was clipped by 5 bases and J by 5 bases; unmatched bases: 7. The CDR3 length is 14 residues. The CDR3 reads CASRWRENNNEQFF. The DNA of the CDR3 is TGCGCCAGCAGGTGGCGGGAGAATAACAATGAGCAGTTCTTC.

This clone was seen only once. The rearrangement joins TRBV3-1 (or the pseudogene TRBV3-2) to TRBJ2-4, with D perhaps matching TRBD2 (6 bases). Trimming took off 4 bases at V and 4 bases at J, with 11 bases between the two ends. CDR1 and CDR2 (germline): LGHDT, YNNKEL (reference sequence). The CDR3 runs 14 residues. The CDR3 DNA reads as TGTGCCAGCAGCCCAACCGGGACTAAAAACATTCAGTACTTC. Its protein is CASSPTGTKNIQYF.

This chain uses TRBV19 with TRBJ2-6, with D unresolved. This CDR3 spans 14 amino acids. Germline V gives CDR1 LNHDA, CDR2 SQIVND (reference sequence). V shed 3 bases and J shed 1 base, with 4 bases lying between them. The CDR3 spells CASSIQSGANVLTF. The CDR3 DNA reads TGTGCCAGTAGTATCCAGTCTGGGGCCAACGTCCTGACTTTC.

The V gene is TRBV2, the J gene TRBJ2-7, with D tentatively TRBD2 (6 bases). Trimming stripped 11 bases from V and 12 bases from J, with 11 bases between. CDR3 length: 8 residues. Germline V gene lookup returns CDR1 SNHLY and CDR2 FYNNEI. The chain's CDR3 is CAGGFWYF. CDR3 nucleotide sequence: TGTGCCGGGGGGTTTTGGTACTTC.

The rearrangement joins TRBV19 to TRBJ1-1, with no clear D. The CDR3 covers 15 residues. With 5 bases removed from V and 2 bases from J, the gap between germline ends came to 15 bases. Germline V CDR1 and CDR2: LNHDA, SQIVND (reference sequence). The CDR3 reads CASSPLERLNTEAFF. Written as DNA, the CDR3 is TGTGCCAGTAGTCCCCTAGAAAGGCTTAACACTGAAGCTTTCTTT.

The chain employs TRBV27 and TRBJ1-5, with D perhaps TRBD1 (6 bases). CDR1 and CDR2 (germline): MNHEY, SMNVEV (reference sequence). V was trimmed by 3 bases and J by 2 bases, leaving 11 bases between them. The CDR3 loop spans 15 amino acids. CDR3 nucleotide sequence: TGTGCCAGCAGTTTGTTCAGGGGTGGCAATCAGCCCCAGCATTTT. Protein sequence: CASSLFRGGNQPQHF.

The chain is built from TRBV5-6 and TRBJ1-1; a weak D match, TRBD1 (6 bases). Germline lookup yields CDR1 SGHDT and CDR2 YYEEEE. The V end was cut by 4 bases, the J end by 1 base, with 8 bases between. The CDR3 is 13 amino acids. This CDR3 reads CASSRGRNTEAFF. CDR3 DNA: TGTGCCAGCAGCCGGGGGCGGAACACTGAAGCTTTCTTT. Looking up the rest from reference TRBV5-6 and TRBJ1-1 gives the full variable domain: DAGVTQSPTHLIKTRGQQVTLRCSPKSGHDTVSWYQQALGQGPQFIFQYYEEEERQRGNFPDRFSGHQFPNYSSELNVNALLLGDSALYLCASSRGRNTEAFFGQGTRLTVV.

The genes are TRBV3-1 (or the pseudogene TRBV3-2) and TRBJ1-2, with D perhaps TRBD1 (6 bases). Trimming removed 4 bases at V and 4 bases at J, with 10 bases between. Germline V gene sequence: CDR1 LGHDT, CDR2 YNNKEL (reference sequence). The CDR3 is made up of 13 amino acids. In nucleotides, the CDR3 is TGTGCCAGCAGCCTCACAGGGTTCTATGGCTACACCTTC. Its translation: CASSLTGFYGYTF.

The V and J genes are TRBV5-8 and TRBJ1-1; 11 nucleotides agree with TRBD1. Germline V gene data show CDR1 as SGHTS and CDR2 as YDEGEE. This CDR3 region has 15 residues. The V segment lost 4 bases and the J segment 6 bases; nucleotides outside the gene matches: 8. The CDR3 protein is CASSEDRGQNSEAFF. The CDR3, as DNA: TGTGCCAGCAGCGAGGACAGGGGGCAAAACTCTGAAGCTTTCTTT.

This sequence joins TRBV18 and TRBJ2-5; D call uncertain. Germline values: CDR1 KGHSH, CDR2 LQKENI. The CDR3 extends over 14 amino acids. Deletions cut 3 bases from V and 4 bases from J, with 12 bases between. Written as DNA, the CDR3 is TGTGCCAGCTCACCTTCTTCAAACCCAGAGACCCAGTACTTC. It is translated as CASSPSSNPETQYF.

The gene calls are TRBV6-2 or TRBV6-3 and TRBJ1-5; 7 nucleotides line up with TRBD1. Germline V gene data show CDR1 as MNHEY and CDR2 as SVGEGT. This CDR3 has 18 residues. V trimming: 0 bases; J trimming: 0 bases; junction bases outside the gene matches: 8. CDR3 bases: TGTGCCAGCAGTTACTCGAAGGGACAGAGAAATAGCAATCAGCCCCAGCATTTT. Its translation is CASSYSKGQRNSNQPQHF.

The rearrangement links TRBV27 to TRBJ1-4; D is perhaps TRBD1 (5 bases). The CDR3 has 17 amino acids. Germline lookup yields CDR1 MNHEY and CDR2 SMNVEV (reference sequence). Trimming removed 0 bases at V and 1 base at J, with 12 bases between. The CDR3 bases are TGTGCCAGCAGTTTATCTGGGACGAGAGGAACTAATGAAAAACTGTTTTTT. It yields the protein CASSLSGTRGTNEKLFF.